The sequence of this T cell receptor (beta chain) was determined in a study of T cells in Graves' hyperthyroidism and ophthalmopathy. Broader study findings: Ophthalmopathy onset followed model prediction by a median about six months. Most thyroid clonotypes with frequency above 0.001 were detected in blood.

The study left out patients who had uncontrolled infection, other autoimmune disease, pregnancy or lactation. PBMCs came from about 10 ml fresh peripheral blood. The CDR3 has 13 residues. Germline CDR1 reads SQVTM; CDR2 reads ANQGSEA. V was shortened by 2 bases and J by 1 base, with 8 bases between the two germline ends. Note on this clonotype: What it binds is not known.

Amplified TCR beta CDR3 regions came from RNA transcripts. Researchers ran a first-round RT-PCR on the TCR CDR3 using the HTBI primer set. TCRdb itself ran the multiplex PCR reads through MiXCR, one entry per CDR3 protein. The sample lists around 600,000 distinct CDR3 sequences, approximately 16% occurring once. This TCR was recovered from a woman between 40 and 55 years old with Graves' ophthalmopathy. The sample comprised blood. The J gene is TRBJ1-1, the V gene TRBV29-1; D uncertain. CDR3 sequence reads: CSVEMYRNTEAFF. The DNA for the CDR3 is TGCAGCGTTGAAATGTACAGGAACACTGAAGCTTTCTTT. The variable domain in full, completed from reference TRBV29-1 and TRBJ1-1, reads SAVISQKPSRDICQRGTSLTIQCQVDSQVTMMFWYRQQPGQSLTLIATANQGSEATYESGFVIDKFPISRPNLTFSTLTVSNMSPEDSSIYLCSVEMYRNTEAFFGQGTRLTVV.